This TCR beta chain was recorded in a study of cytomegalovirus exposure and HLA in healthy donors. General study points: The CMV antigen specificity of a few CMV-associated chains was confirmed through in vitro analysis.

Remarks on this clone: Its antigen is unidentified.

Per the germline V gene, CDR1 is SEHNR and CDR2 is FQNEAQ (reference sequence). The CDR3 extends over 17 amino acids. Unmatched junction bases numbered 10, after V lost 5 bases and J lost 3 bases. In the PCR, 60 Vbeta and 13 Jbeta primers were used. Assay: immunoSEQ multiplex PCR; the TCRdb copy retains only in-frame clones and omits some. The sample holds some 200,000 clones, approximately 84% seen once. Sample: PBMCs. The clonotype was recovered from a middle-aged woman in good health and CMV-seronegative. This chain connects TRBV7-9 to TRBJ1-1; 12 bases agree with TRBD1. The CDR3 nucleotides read TGTGCCAGCAGCCCGCGCCCTGGGACAGGGGGCGACACTGAAGCTTTCTTT. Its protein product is CASSPRPGTGGDTEAFF.